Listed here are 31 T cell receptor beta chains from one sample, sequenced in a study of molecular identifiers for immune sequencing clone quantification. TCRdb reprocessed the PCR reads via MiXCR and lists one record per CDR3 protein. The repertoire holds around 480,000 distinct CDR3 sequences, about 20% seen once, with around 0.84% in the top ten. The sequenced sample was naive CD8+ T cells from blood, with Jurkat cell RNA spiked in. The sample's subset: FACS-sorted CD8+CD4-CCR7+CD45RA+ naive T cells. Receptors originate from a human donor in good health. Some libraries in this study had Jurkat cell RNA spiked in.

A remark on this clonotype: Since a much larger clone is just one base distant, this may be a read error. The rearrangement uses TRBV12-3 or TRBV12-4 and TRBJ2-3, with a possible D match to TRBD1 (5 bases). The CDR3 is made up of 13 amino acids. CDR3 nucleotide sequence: TGTGCCAGCAGTTGGGTTAGCACAGGTACGCAGTATTTT. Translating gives CASSWVSTGTQYF.

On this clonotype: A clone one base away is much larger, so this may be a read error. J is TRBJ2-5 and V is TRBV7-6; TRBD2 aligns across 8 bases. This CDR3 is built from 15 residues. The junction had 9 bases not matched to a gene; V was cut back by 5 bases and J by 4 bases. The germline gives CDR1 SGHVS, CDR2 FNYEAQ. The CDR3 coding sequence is TGTGCCAGCAGCCCCGGCCGGGGGGGGCTAGAGACCCAGTACTTC. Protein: CASSPGRGGLETQYF.

The CDR3 loop is CAWSIRGEQYF. The CDR3 nucleotides read TGTGCCTGGAGTATCCGGGGCGAGCAGTACTTC. V is TRBV30 and J is TRBJ2-7; tentatively, D is TRBD2 (5 bases). The germline CDR1 and CDR2 sequences are GTSNPN and SVGIG (reference sequence). The CDR3 totals 11 residues. V lost 2 bases and J lost 6, with 8 bases in between.

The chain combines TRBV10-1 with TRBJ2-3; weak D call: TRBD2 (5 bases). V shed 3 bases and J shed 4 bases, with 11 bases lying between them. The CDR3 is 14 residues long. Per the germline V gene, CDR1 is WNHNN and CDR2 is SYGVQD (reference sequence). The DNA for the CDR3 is TGCGCCAGCAGTGATAGCGTCTTCCCAGATACGCAGTATTTT. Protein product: CASSDSVFPDTQYF.

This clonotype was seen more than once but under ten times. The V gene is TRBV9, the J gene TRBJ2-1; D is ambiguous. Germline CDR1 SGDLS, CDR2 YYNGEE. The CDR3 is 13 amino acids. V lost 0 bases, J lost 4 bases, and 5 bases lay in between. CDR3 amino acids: CASSVADYNEQFF. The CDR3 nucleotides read TGTGCCAGCAGCGTAGCTGATTACAATGAGCAGTTCTTC.

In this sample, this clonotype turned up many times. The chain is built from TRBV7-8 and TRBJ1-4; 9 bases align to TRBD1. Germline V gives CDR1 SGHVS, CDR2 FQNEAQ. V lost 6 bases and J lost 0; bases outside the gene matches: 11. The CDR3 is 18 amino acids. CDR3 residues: CASRIQGATLATNEKLFF. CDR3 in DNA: TGTGCCAGCAGGATACAGGGGGCGACCCTGGCAACTAATGAAAAACTGTTTTTT.

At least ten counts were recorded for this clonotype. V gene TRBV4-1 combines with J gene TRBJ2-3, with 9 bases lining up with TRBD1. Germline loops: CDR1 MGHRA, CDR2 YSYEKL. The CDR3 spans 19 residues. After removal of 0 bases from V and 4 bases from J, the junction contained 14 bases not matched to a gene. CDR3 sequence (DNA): TGCGCCAGCAGCCAAGACAGGCCGGGACAGGGTATGAATGCAGATACGCAGTATTTT. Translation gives CASSQDRPGQGMNADTQYF.

For the CDR3, the DNA is TGTGCCAGCAGCCCCCGTAACCTTCCTGAAGCTTTCTTT. Protein product: CASSPRNLPEAFF. The V call is TRBV11-2, the J call TRBJ1-1; D gene ambiguous. The V and J ends lost 5 bases and 6 bases respectively, with 13 bases between them. The CDR3 extends over 13 amino acids. Germline CDR1 reads SGHAT; CDR2 reads FQNNGV.

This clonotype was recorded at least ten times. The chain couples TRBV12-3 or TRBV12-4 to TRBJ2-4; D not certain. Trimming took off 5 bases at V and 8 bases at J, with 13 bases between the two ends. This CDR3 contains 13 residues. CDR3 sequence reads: CASSPPGRDIQYF. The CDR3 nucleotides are TGTGCCAGCAGTCCCCCAGGTCGGGACATTCAGTACTTC.

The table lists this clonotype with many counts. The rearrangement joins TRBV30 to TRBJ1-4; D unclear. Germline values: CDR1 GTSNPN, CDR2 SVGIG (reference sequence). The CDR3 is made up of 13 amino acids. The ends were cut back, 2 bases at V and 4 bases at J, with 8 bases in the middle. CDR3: CAWSTLSNEKLFF. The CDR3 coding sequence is TGTGCCTGGAGTACGCTGAGTAATGAAAAACTGTTTTTT.

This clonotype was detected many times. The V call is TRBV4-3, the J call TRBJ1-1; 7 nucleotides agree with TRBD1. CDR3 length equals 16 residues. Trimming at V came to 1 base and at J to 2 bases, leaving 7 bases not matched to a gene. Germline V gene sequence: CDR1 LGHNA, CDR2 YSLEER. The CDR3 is CASSQGAGGLNTEAFF. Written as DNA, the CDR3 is TGCGCCAGCAGCCAAGGGGCAGGGGGGCTCAACACTGAAGCTTTCTTT.

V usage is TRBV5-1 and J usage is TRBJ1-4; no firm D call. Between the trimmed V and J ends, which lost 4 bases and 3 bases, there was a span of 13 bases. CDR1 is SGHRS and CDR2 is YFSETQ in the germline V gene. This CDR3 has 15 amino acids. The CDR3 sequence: CASSLAPGSNEKLFF. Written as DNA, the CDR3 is TGCGCCAGCAGCCTAGCCCCGGGCTCTAATGAAAAACTGTTTTTT.

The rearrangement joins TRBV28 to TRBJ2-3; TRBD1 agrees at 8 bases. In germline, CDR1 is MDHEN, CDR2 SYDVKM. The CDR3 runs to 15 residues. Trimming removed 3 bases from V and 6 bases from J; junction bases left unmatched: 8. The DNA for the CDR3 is TGTGCCAGCAGTTTGACAGGGGATTTTTTGGATACGCAGTATTTT. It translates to CASSLTGDFLDTQYF. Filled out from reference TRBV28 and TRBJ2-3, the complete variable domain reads DVKVTQSSRYLVKRTGEKVFLECVQDMDHENMFWYRQDPGLGLRLIYFSYDVKMKEKGDIPEGYSVSREKKERFSLILESASTNQTSMYLCASSLTGDFLDTQYFGPGTRLTVL.

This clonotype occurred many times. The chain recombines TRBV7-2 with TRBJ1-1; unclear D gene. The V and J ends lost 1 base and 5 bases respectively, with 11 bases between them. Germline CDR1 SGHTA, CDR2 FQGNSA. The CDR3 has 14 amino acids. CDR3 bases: TGTGCCAGCAGCTTAGGGCGCGGGTGGACTGAAGCTTTCTTT. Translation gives CASSLGRGWTEAFF.

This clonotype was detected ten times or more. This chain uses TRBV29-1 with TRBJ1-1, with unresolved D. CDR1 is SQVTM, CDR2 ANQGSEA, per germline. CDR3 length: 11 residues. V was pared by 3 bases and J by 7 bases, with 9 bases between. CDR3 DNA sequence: TGCAGCGTTGAGACACCCCGTGAAGCTTTCTTT. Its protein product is CSVETPREAFF.

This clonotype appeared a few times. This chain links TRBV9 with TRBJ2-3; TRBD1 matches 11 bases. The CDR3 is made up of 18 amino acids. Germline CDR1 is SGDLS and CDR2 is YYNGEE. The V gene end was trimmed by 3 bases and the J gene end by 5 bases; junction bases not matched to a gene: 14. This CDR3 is CASSAILGQGASGDTQYF. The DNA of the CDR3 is TGTGCCAGCAGCGCGATCCTTGGACAGGGGGCTTCGGGAGATACGCAGTATTTT.

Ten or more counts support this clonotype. CDR3 in amino acids: CAISGPGQPQETQYF. The DNA for the CDR3 is TGTGCCATCAGTGGTCCGGGACAGCCCCAAGAGACCCAGTACTTC. The V and J genes are TRBV10-3 and TRBJ2-5; 7 positions match TRBD1. CDR1 ENHRY and CDR2 SYGVKD come from the germline V gene. V lost 4 bases and J lost 1; bases outside the gene matches: 6. This CDR3 has 15 amino acids.

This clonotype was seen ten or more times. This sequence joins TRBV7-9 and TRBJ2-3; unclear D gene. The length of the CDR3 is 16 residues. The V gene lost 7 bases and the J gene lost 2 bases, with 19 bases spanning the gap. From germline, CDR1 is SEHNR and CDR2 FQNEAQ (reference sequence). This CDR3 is CASTPLRAYATDTQYF. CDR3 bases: TGTGCCAGCACCCCGTTGAGAGCGTACGCCACAGATACGCAGTATTTT.

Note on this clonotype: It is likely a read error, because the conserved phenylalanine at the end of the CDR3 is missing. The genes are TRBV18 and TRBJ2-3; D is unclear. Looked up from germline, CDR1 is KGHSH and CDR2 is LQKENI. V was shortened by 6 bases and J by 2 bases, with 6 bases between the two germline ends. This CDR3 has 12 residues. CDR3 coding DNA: TGTGCCAGCTCCGAACCCACAGATACGCAGTATCTT. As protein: CASSEPTDTQYL.

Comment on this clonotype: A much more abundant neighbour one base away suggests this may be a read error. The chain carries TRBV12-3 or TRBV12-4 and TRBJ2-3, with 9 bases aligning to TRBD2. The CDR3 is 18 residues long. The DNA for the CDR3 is TGTGCCAACAGTTTGGTGATAGCGGGAGCCCAGGCCACAGATACGCAGTATTTT. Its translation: CANSLVIAGAQATDTQYF.

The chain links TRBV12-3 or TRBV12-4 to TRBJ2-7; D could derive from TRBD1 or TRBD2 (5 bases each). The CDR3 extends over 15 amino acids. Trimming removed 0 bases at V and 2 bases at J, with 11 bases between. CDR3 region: CASSLAVTAAYEQYF. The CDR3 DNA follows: TGTGCCAGCAGTTTAGCAGTGACAGCGGCCTACGAGCAGTACTTC.

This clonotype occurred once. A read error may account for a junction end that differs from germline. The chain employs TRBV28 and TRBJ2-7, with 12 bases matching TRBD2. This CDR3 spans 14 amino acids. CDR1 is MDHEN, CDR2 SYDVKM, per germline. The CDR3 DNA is TGTGCCAGCTGTTTGACTAGCGGGAGCAGCGAGCAGTACTTC. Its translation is CASCLTSGSSEQYF. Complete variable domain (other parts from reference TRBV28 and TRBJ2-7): DVKVTQSSRYLVKRTGEKVFLECVQDMDHENMFWYRQDPGLGLRLIYFSYDVKMKEKGDIPEGYSVSREKKERFSLILESASTNQTSMYLCASCLTSGSSEQYFGPGTRLTVT.

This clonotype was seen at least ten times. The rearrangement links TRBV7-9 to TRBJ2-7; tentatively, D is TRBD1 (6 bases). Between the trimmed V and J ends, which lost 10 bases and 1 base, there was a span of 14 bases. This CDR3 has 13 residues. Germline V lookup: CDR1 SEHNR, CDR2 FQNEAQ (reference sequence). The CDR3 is CATRGLSSYEQYF. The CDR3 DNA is TGTGCCACCAGGGGTCTGTCGTCCTACGAGCAGTACTTC.

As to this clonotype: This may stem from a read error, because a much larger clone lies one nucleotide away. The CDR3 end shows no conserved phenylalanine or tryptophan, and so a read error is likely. The CDR3 DNA reads as TGTGCCAGCCAGGGACAGGGTTCGAACACTGAAGCTTTCCTT. Translating it yields CASQGQGSNTEAFL. The rearrangement links TRBV6-5 to TRBJ1-1, with TRBD1 matching over 9 bases. CDR1 is MNHEY and CDR2 is SVGAGI in the germline V gene. The CDR3 totals 14 residues. V gave up 8 bases and J gave up 1 base; unmatched junction bases: 5.

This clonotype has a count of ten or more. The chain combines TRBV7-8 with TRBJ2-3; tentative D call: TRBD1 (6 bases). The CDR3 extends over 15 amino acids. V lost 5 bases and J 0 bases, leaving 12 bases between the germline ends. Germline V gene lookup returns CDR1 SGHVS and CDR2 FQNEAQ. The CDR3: CASSPGQSSTDTQYF. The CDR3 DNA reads TGTGCCAGCAGCCCCGGACAGTCTAGCACAGATACGCAGTATTTT.

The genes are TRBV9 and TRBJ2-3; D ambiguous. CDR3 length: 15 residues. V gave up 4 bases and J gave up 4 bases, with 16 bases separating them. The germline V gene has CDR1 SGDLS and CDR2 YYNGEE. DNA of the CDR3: TGTGCCAGCAGCCCTCGGTGGATGGCCGCAGATACGCAGTATTTT. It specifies CASSPRWMAADTQYF.

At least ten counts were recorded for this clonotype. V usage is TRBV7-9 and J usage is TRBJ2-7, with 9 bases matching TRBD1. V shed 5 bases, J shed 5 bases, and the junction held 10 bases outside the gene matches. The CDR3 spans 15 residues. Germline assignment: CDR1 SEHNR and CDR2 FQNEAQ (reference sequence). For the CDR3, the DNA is TGTGCCAGCAGCATACCGGGACAGGGATTGAACGAGCAGTACTTC. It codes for CASSIPGQGLNEQYF.

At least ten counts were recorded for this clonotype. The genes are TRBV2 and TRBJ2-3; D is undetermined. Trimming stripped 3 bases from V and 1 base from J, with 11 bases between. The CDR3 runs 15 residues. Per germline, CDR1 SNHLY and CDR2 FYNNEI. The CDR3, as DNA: TGTGCCAGCAGTGATGCAATCCGTGGCACAGATACGCAGTATTTT. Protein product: CASSDAIRGTDTQYF.

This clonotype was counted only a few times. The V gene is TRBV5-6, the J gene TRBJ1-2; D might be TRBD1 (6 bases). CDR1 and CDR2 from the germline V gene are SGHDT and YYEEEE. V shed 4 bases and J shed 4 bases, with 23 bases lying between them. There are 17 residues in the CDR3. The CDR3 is CASSVDYRVGESYGYTF. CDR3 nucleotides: TGTGCCAGCAGCGTGGACTACAGGGTGGGGGAATCCTATGGCTACACCTTC. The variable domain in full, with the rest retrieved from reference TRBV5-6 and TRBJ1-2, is DAGVTQSPTHLIKTRGQQVTLRCSPKSGHDTVSWYQQALGQGPQFIFQYYEEEERQRGNFPDRFSGHQFPNYSSELNVNALLLGDSALYLCASSVDYRVGESYGYTFGSGTRLTVV.

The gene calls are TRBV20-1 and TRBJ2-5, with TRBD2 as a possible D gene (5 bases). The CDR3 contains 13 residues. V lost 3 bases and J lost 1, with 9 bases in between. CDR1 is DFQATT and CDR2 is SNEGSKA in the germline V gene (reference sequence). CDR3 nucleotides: TGCAGTGCTAGTACGAGCGGCCAAGAGACCCAGTACTTC. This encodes CSASTSGQETQYF.

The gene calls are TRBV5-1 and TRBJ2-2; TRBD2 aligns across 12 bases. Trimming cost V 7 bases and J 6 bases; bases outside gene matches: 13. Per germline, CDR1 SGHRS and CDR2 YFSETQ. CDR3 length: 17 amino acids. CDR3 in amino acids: CASSLPLAGGPAGELFF. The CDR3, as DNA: TGCGCCAGCTCTCTTCCTCTAGCGGGAGGGCCCGCCGGGGAGCTGTTTTTT. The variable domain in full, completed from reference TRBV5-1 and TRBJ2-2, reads KAGVTQTPRYLIKTRGQQVTLSCSPISGHRSVSWYQQTPGQGLQFLFEYFSETQRNKGNFPGRFSGRQFSNSRSEMNVSTLELGDSALYLCASSLPLAGGPAGELFFGEGSRLTVL.